The rows below give T cell receptor beta chains drawn from one sample of a study of blood T cell repertoires in COVID-19. This table comes from immunoSEQ multiplex PCR, and its TCRdb copy is limited to in-frame clones, with some not included. The sample consists of about 350,000 clones, roughly 86% of them appearing once. Sequencing was done on a sample of PBMCs or T cells enriched from blood (not recorded which). These TCRs come from a woman aged 25-40 years who had been exposed to COVID-19. CDR3s include the opening cysteine and the closing phenylalanine or tryptophan. A D gene is named only where the DNA matches it firmly. The size field is filled for only some rows; it gives once, few, many or a size class.

d_call: .
v_call: TRBV7-9
cdr3_length: 13
j_call: TRBJ2-4
clone_size: .
cdr3_nt: TGTGCCAGCAGCTTAGCCGGGAGCAACATTCAGTACTTC
cdr3_aa: CASSLAGSNIQYF

d_call: TRBD1
v_call: TRBV19
cdr3_length: 15
j_call: TRBJ2-7
clone_size: .
cdr3_nt: TGTGCCAGTAGTAGATCCGGGACAGGGACCTACGAGCAGTACTTC
cdr3_aa: CASSRSGTGTYEQYF

d_call: TRBD1
v_call: TRBV6-4
cdr3_length: 14
j_call: TRBJ2-2
clone_size: .
cdr3_nt: TGTGCCAGCAGAGGGACAGCTAACACCGGGGAGCTGTTTTTT
cdr3_aa: CASRGTANTGELFF

d_call: TRBD2
v_call: TRBV28
cdr3_length: 18
j_call: TRBJ2-5
clone_size: .
cdr3_nt: TGTGCCAGCAGTCTCTGGACTAGCGGGAGGGGTTTTGTGGAGACCCAGTACTTC
cdr3_aa: CASSLWTSGRGFVETQYF

d_call: .
v_call: TRBV2
cdr3_length: 12
j_call: TRBJ1-2
clone_size: .
cdr3_nt: TGTGCCAGCAGCCAAGACAGGTTCGGCTACACCTTC
cdr3_aa: CASSQDRFGYTF

d_call: .
v_call: TRBV10-3
cdr3_length: 14
j_call: TRBJ1-5
clone_size: .
cdr3_nt: TGTGCCATCAGTGAACAGGGAGGGGAACAGCCCCAGCATTTT
cdr3_aa: CAISEQGGEQPQHF

d_call: .
v_call: TRBV28
cdr3_length: 14
j_call: TRBJ1-4
clone_size: few
cdr3_nt: TGTGCCAGCACCCTGGAGGGGACTAATGAAAAACTGTTTTTT
cdr3_aa: CASTLEGTNEKLFF

d_call: TRBD1
v_call: TRBV2
cdr3_length: 14
j_call: TRBJ2-7
clone_size: .
cdr3_nt: TGTGCCAGCAATCTCCCCGGACAGGACTACGAGCAGTACTTC
cdr3_aa: CASNLPGQDYEQYF

d_call: .
v_call: TRBV10-3
cdr3_length: 10
j_call: TRBJ2-7
clone_size: .
cdr3_nt: TGTGCTCCCCTTTTGTACGAGCAGTACTTC
cdr3_aa: CAPLLYEQYF

d_call: TRBD2
v_call: TRBV9
cdr3_length: 15
j_call: TRBJ2-1
clone_size: .
cdr3_nt: TGTGCCAGCAGCGACAGCGGGGGAACTTTAAATGAGCAGTTCTTC
cdr3_aa: CASSDSGGTLNEQFF

d_call: TRBD2
v_call: TRBV5-1
cdr3_length: 16
j_call: TRBJ2-1
clone_size: .
cdr3_nt: TGCGCCAGCAGCTCGGGACTAGCGGGCTCCTACAATGAGCAGTTCTTC
cdr3_aa: CASSSGLAGSYNEQFF

d_call: .
v_call: TRBV6-2/TRBV6-3
cdr3_length: 15
j_call: TRBJ2-5
clone_size: .
cdr3_nt: TGTGCCAGCAGTTACGGGACATTTGGGGAAGAGACCCAGTACTTC
cdr3_aa: CASSYGTFGEETQYF

d_call: TRBD2
v_call: TRBV10-3
cdr3_length: 13
j_call: TRBJ2-3
clone_size: .
cdr3_nt: TGTGCCATCACCCCGGGGGGTAGAGATACGCAGTATTTT
cdr3_aa: CAITPGGRDTQYF

d_call: .
v_call: TRBV11-3
cdr3_length: 13
j_call: TRBJ2-5
clone_size: .
cdr3_nt: TGTGCCAGCAGTTCCACTGGGAGAGAGACCCAGTACTTC
cdr3_aa: CASSSTGRETQYF

d_call: TRBD1
v_call: TRBV11-2
cdr3_length: 15
j_call: TRBJ1-2
clone_size: .
cdr3_nt: TGTGCCAGCAGCTTAGTGGTGTCAGGGGGAGGTGGCTACACCTTC
cdr3_aa: CASSLVVSGGGGYTF

d_call: .
v_call: TRBV16
cdr3_length: 13
j_call: TRBJ1-2
clone_size: few
cdr3_nt: TGTGCCAGCAGCCAAGAAGGGCGGAGGGGCTACACCTTC
cdr3_aa: CASSQEGRRGYTF

d_call: TRBD2
v_call: TRBV27
cdr3_length: 14
j_call: TRBJ2-1
clone_size: .
cdr3_nt: TGTGCCAGCAGTTTATTAGCGGGAGCTCTTGAGCAGTTCTTC
cdr3_aa: CASSLLAGALEQFF

d_call: .
v_call: TRBV28
cdr3_length: 12
j_call: TRBJ1-5
clone_size: .
cdr3_nt: TGTGCCAGCAGTTCCCTTCTTCAGCCCCAGCATTTT
cdr3_aa: CASSSLLQPQHF

d_call: TRBD2
v_call: TRBV10-1
cdr3_length: 16
j_call: TRBJ2-1
clone_size: few
cdr3_nt: TGCGCCAGCAGTGAGTCCACTAGCGGGAGTTTCGATGAGCAGTTCTTC
cdr3_aa: CASSESTSGSFDEQFF

d_call: TRBD2
v_call: TRBV27
cdr3_length: 14
j_call: TRBJ2-7
clone_size: .
cdr3_nt: TGTGCCAGCAGCATAGCGGGAGATCCTCCCGAGCAGTACTTC
cdr3_aa: CASSIAGDPPEQYF

d_call: .
v_call: TRBV7-9
cdr3_length: 13
j_call: TRBJ1-1
clone_size: .
cdr3_nt: TGTGCCAGCAGCCAACAGATCATGACTGAAGCTTTCTTT
cdr3_aa: CASSQQIMTEAFF

d_call: .
v_call: TRBV27
cdr3_length: 14
j_call: TRBJ1-1
clone_size: .
cdr3_nt: TGTGCCAGCAGTCCGGTCCCGGTCCTCACTGAAGCTTTCTTT
cdr3_aa: CASSPVPVLTEAFF

d_call: TRBD1
v_call: TRBV7-3
cdr3_length: 16
j_call: TRBJ2-5
clone_size: .
cdr3_nt: TGTGCCAGCAGCTTAATGGGTACAGGGGATTGGGAGACCCAGTACTTC
cdr3_aa: CASSLMGTGDWETQYF

d_call: TRBD1
v_call: TRBV27
cdr3_length: 16
j_call: TRBJ2-1
clone_size: .
cdr3_nt: TGTGCCAGCAGTTTCTCCGGGACAGGAGTTCGACTAGAGCAGTTCTTC
cdr3_aa: CASSFSGTGVRLEQFF

d_call: TRBD2
v_call: TRBV10-3
cdr3_length: 16
j_call: TRBJ2-7
clone_size: .
cdr3_nt: TGTGCCATCAGTGAGTCGAAGTCTAGCGGGAGGAGCGAGCAGTACTTC
cdr3_aa: CAISESKSSGRSEQYF

d_call: .
v_call: TRBV5-6
cdr3_length: 13
j_call: TRBJ2-1
clone_size: .
cdr3_nt: TGTGCCAGCAGCTTACCCAGCGGGAATGAGCAGTTCTTC
cdr3_aa: CASSLPSGNEQFF

d_call: TRBD1
v_call: TRBV10-3
cdr3_length: 15
j_call: TRBJ1-5
clone_size: .
cdr3_nt: TGTGCCATCAGTGAGTCGGGGACAGGGAATCAGCCCCAGCATTTT
cdr3_aa: CAISESGTGNQPQHF

d_call: TRBD2
v_call: TRBV5-1
cdr3_length: 16
j_call: TRBJ2-7
clone_size: .
cdr3_nt: TGCGCCAGCAGCCCTGGACTAGCTCCAGGAGACTACGAGCAGTACTTC
cdr3_aa: CASSPGLAPGDYEQYF

d_call: .
v_call: TRBV10-3
cdr3_length: 15
j_call: TRBJ2-5
clone_size: .
cdr3_nt: TGTGCCATCAGTGGGGACTCTACAAATCAAGAGACCCAGTACTTC
cdr3_aa: CAISGDSTNQETQYF

d_call: .
v_call: TRBV5-6
cdr3_length: 13
j_call: TRBJ1-5
clone_size: .
cdr3_nt: TGTGCCAGCAGCTTGGCCGGGGGGCAGCCCCAGCATTTT
cdr3_aa: CASSLAGGQPQHF

d_call: .
v_call: TRBV10-3
cdr3_length: 14
j_call: TRBJ2-5
clone_size: .
cdr3_nt: TGTGCCATCAGCCCATCATACGGTTTCGGGACCCAGTACTTC
cdr3_aa: CAISPSYGFGTQYF

d_call: TRBD1
v_call: TRBV28
cdr3_length: 16
j_call: TRBJ2-7
clone_size: .
cdr3_nt: TGTGCCAGCAGTTTCGGACAGGCTTGGCACTCCTACGAGCAGTACTTC
cdr3_aa: CASSFGQAWHSYEQYF

d_call: .
v_call: TRBV28
cdr3_length: 13
j_call: TRBJ1-5
clone_size: .
cdr3_nt: TGTGCCAGCTCCAGGGATAGCAATCAGCCCCAGCATTTT
cdr3_aa: CASSRDSNQPQHF

d_call: .
v_call: TRBV6-2/TRBV6-3
cdr3_length: 15
j_call: TRBJ1-2
clone_size: .
cdr3_nt: TGTGCCAGCAGTTACGCGGGCAGAGACAACTATGGCTACACCTTC
cdr3_aa: CASSYAGRDNYGYTF

d_call: .
v_call: TRBV11-2
cdr3_length: 15
j_call: TRBJ2-7
clone_size: .
cdr3_nt: TGTGCCAGCAGCTTGGGGGGGGCAGCCCCCTACGAGCAGTACTTC
cdr3_aa: CASSLGGAAPYEQYF

d_call: .
v_call: TRBV5-1
cdr3_length: 16
j_call: TRBJ1-4
clone_size: .
cdr3_nt: TGCGCCAGCAGCTTGAAGGGACTTACTGAGGGTGAAAAACTGTTTTTT
cdr3_aa: CASSLKGLTEGEKLFF

d_call: TRBD1
v_call: TRBV18
cdr3_length: 14
j_call: TRBJ2-7
clone_size: .
cdr3_nt: TGTGCCAGCTCACCGGGACAGACTGCCTACGAGCAGTACTTC
cdr3_aa: CASSPGQTAYEQYF

d_call: TRBD2
v_call: TRBV18
cdr3_length: 14
j_call: TRBJ2-7
clone_size: .
cdr3_nt: TGTGCCAGCTCACCCCCAGCGGGGGGCTACGAGCAGTACTTC
cdr3_aa: CASSPPAGGYEQYF

d_call: TRBD1
v_call: TRBV11-2
cdr3_length: 17
j_call: TRBJ2-7
clone_size: .
cdr3_nt: TGTGCCAGCAGCGTCCGGAGTGGGACAGCCACTCCCTACGAGCAGTACTTC
cdr3_aa: CASSVRSGTATPYEQYF

d_call: .
v_call: TRBV9
cdr3_length: 15
j_call: TRBJ2-2
clone_size: .
cdr3_nt: TGTGCCAGCAGCGTAGTGGGCGCGAACACCGGGGAGCTGTTTTTT
cdr3_aa: CASSVVGANTGELFF

d_call: TRBD1
v_call: TRBV19
cdr3_length: 15
j_call: TRBJ2-1
clone_size: .
cdr3_nt: TGTGCCAGTAGTATCGGACAGGGGGGATACAATGAGCAGTTCTTC
cdr3_aa: CASSIGQGGYNEQFF

d_call: TRBD2
v_call: TRBV9
cdr3_length: 16
j_call: TRBJ2-3
clone_size: .
cdr3_nt: TGTGCCAGCAGCCTTCGAAAGGCGGGGGACACAGATACGCAGTATTTT
cdr3_aa: CASSLRKAGDTDTQYF

d_call: .
v_call: TRBV25-1
cdr3_length: 11
j_call: TRBJ1-6
clone_size: .
cdr3_nt: TGTGCCAGCAGGGGGGGGAAATCCCTCCACTTT
cdr3_aa: CASRGGKSLHF

d_call: TRBD2
v_call: TRBV18
cdr3_length: 16
j_call: TRBJ2-7
clone_size: .
cdr3_nt: TGTGCCAGCTCACCAGCGACTAGCGGGAGTCCCTACGAGCAGTACTTC
cdr3_aa: CASSPATSGSPYEQYF

d_call: TRBD1
v_call: TRBV6-5
cdr3_length: 15
j_call: TRBJ1-1
clone_size: once
cdr3_nt: TGTGCCAGCATCGAGGGACAGTTTTCTTCCACTGAAGCTTTCTTT
cdr3_aa: CASIEGQFSSTEAFF

d_call: .
v_call: TRBV28
cdr3_length: 17
j_call: TRBJ1-1
clone_size: .
cdr3_nt: TGTGCCAGCAGTTTAAGGTGGGGGGGAAGTGGGAACACTGAAGCTTTCTTT
cdr3_aa: CASSLRWGGSGNTEAFF

d_call: .
v_call: TRBV10-3
cdr3_length: 12
j_call: TRBJ1-2
clone_size: .
cdr3_nt: TGTGCCATCACCACCGACACTTATGGCTACACCTTC
cdr3_aa: CAITTDTYGYTF

d_call: .
v_call: TRBV3-1/TRBV3-2
cdr3_length: 16
j_call: TRBJ2-5
clone_size: once
cdr3_nt: TGTGCCAGCAGCCATGGACTCCCTCGCCTTCAAGAGACCCAGTACTTC
cdr3_aa: CASSHGLPRLQETQYF

d_call: .
v_call: TRBV5-1
cdr3_length: 14
j_call: TRBJ1-2
clone_size: .
cdr3_nt: TGCGCCAGCAGCTTGGATGGGCCCAGCGGTGGCTACACCTTC
cdr3_aa: CASSLDGPSGGYTF

d_call: .
v_call: TRBV3-1/TRBV3-2
cdr3_length: 16
j_call: TRBJ1-1
clone_size: .
cdr3_nt: TGTGCCAGCAGCCAAGCTTGGGGAGGGGAGAACACTGAAGCTTTCTTT
cdr3_aa: CASSQAWGGENTEAFF

d_call: .
v_call: TRBV11-2
cdr3_length: 13
j_call: TRBJ2-7
clone_size: .
cdr3_nt: TGTGCCAGCAGCCCCAGTTTCTCCTACGAGCAGTACTTC
cdr3_aa: CASSPSFSYEQYF

d_call: .
v_call: TRBV6-5
cdr3_length: 13
j_call: TRBJ2-1
clone_size: .
cdr3_nt: TGTGCCAGCAGTCACAACTCCTACAATGAGCAGTTCTTC
cdr3_aa: CASSHNSYNEQFF

d_call: TRBD1
v_call: TRBV18
cdr3_length: 17
j_call: TRBJ1-1
clone_size: .
cdr3_nt: TGTGCCAGCTCACCCTATACGCCTAGGACAGGGCGCACTGAAGCTTTCTTT
cdr3_aa: CASSPYTPRTGRTEAFF

d_call: .
v_call: TRBV2
cdr3_length: 13
j_call: TRBJ2-5
clone_size: once
cdr3_nt: TGTGCCAGCAGTGAGAGAGACTTGGAGACCCAGTACTTC
cdr3_aa: CASSERDLETQYF